This T cell receptor beta chain was obtained from a study of blood T cells in healthy people across ages. This clonotype was detected only a few times. Its antigen is unidentified. A sample-barcoded 5' primer and a J-beta primer mix were used in a second PCR of roughly 7 to 12 cycles. TCRdb fed the 5' RACE reads into MiXCR, producing one record per CDR3 protein. The table has around 800,000 distinct CDR3 sequences, roughly 24% seen once. General study results and limits: Leaving the PBMCs unsorted stopped any conclusive comparison of naive versus antigen-experienced cells.

These data were likewise used in another study, on T cells of mothers and their children. As reported in that work: Across the analysis, no persistent microchimeric T cell clones were detected.

Material: blood. This sequence originates from a boy younger than 18 in good health.

The CDR3 DNA is TGTGCCACCAGTGAACCCGGGACGGGGAGCTCCTATAATTCACCCCTCCACTTT. It translates to CATSEPGTGSSYNSPLHF. The V and J genes are TRBV24-1 and TRBJ1-6; TRBD1 is a possible D gene (5 bases). The germline gives CDR1 KGHDR, CDR2 SFDVKD. This CDR3 comprises 18 residues. The V end lost 4 bases, the J end lost 0 bases, and 15 bases lay between the germline ends.